This record covers a single T cell receptor beta chain. It has no known antigen specificity. The input lacks base qualities; no much larger clone sits a single base away. These data belong to a study of cytomegalovirus exposure and HLA in healthy donors (dated by TCRdb to the late 2010s). Turning to the overall study: An earlier analysis of about 560 of the donors reported 276 Gb of sequence data and 95 million to 130 million unique TCR beta sequences obtained from about 180 million T cells. Typing coverage differed by locus: A, B, C, DRB1 and DQB1 were typed in roughly 629-630 donors, DQA1 in about 560, DPA1 in 600 to 610, and DPB1 in just under 490. Donor age, sex, ethnicity and CMV serostatus were compiled together with the repertoire data. The study aimed to test whether signatures of past pathogen exposure could be identified by cataloging public T cell receptors. To decide whether each TCR beta V gene segment behaved as functional or pseudogenic, an earlier analysis of over 500 of the donors relied on high-throughput TCR beta sequencing. Every repertoire in the discovery cohort had been generated on one and the same sequencing platform. About 310 gigabases of sequencing data and tens of millions of unique TCR sequences were included in an early release covering 550 to 650 HLA-typed donors. Class I and class II HLA loci were covered by the typing at four-digit resolution. To predict cytomegalovirus infection status, the study combined high-throughput TCR immunosequencing, statistical association of individual TCRs with disease status, and machine learning. Using immunosequencing, the study profiled T cell repertoires from 500 to 800 subjects and related those repertoires to cytomegalovirus serostatus. Four to six DR-DQ haplotypes were handled as single units for association and clustering because linkage in the cohort was strong. In the later analysis, no new phenotypic data were used to find candidate immune exposures; instead, reliance was placed on TCR beta sequences and their occurrence across donors. In a later analysis, previously published TCR beta repertoires from 666 donors were re-analyzed and high-resolution HLA genotyping was added so that TCR occurrence patterns could be studied. In a later genetic analysis, genome-wide SNP genotypes for about three fifths of the roughly 670 donors were used, and that subset was treated as a discovery cohort. On average, roughly 250,000 unique TCR beta nucleotide sequences were sequenced per donor among about 400 genotyped donors of the cohort, with around 19% of those sequences being non-productive. Of the 300 to 500 genotyped donors, over 80% were placed in the genetic ancestry cluster associated with self-reported Caucasian donors. Besides the first cohort of about 730 subjects, a separate validation cohort made up of 120 different subjects was used.

The research as a whole found: In an earlier analysis of fewer than 700 of the donors, most TCR beta V segments appeared in productive rearrangements about 87% or about 30% of the time, broadly matching IMGT annotations. The earlier analysis of 587 of the donors excluded around 17 rarely observed V segments, including chromosome 9 orphons, because counts were too low. When HLA alleles, especially DR and DQ, strongly co-occurred, attributing TCR associations to individual alleles was difficult. A later analysis found that most CMV-associated TCR beta chains appeared HLA-restricted, with HLA associations seemingly driven largely by CMV exposure. A group of highly shared sequence variants was considered likely to be a technical artifact of the sequencing pipeline. The cohort was sequenced for TCR beta chains only, and without alpha or paired-chain data the features that could be detected were limited. A later analysis associated 16,951 TCR beta sequences with specific HLA alleles at a false discovery rate of 0.05. In a later genetic analysis, a missense DCLRE1C variant was associated with V-gene and J-gene trimming of TCR beta chains, and the association was replicated in an independent cohort. Because HLA typing was missing for some donors at each locus, association tests included only the typed subset. Correlated functional status among segregating V segments might be attributable to linkage disequilibrium, but an unknown experimental factor could not be ruled out. In a later genetic analysis, fewer N-insertions in productive TCRs were reported among donors in an Asian-associated ancestry cluster than the roughly 700-donor mean. The only immune exposure information available for the cohort was CMV serostatus. Most TCR sequences were seen in very few donors, while some public TCRs were found in many individuals. A further reported finding was that TCR beta sequences accurately predicted the HLA-A and HLA-B alleles for most subjects in the first cohort. In a later analysis, HLA-associated TCR beta chains were found to be more clonally expanded and to have lower generation probabilities than equally common non-associated chains. In a later analysis, TCR association rates were found to vary across HLA loci, with the most associated TCRs seen for DRB1 alleles and the fewest for HLA-C alleles. Several of the top co-occurrence clusters appeared to be linked to parvovirus B19, influenza, CMV and Epstein-Barr virus, according to a later analysis. Sequencing depth was assumed to be roughly uniform across donors in the presence/absence analyses, though that assumption may not hold. The classifier was reported to diagnose cytomegalovirus status with high specificity and sensitivity in both the original and validation cohorts. According to the authors, the approach could potentially be generalized to other disease states and immunological phenotypes. Three of the identified cytomegalovirus-associated TCR beta chains were confirmed in vitro to be specific for cytomegalovirus antigens. Some IMGT-functional V segments, including TRBV6-2 and TRBV6-3, could not be told apart with the 87-base-pair reads, so those segments were excluded. A total of 150 or so TCR beta chains were listed by the study as associated with cytomegalovirus.

Receptors were amplified or captured by the immunoSEQ multiplex PCR assay. A mixture of 60 forward primers for TCR Vbeta segments and 13 reverse primers for TCR Jbeta segments was used in the multiplex PCR. The CDR3 region of rearranged TCR beta genes was amplified from genomic DNA by a multiplex PCR assay. On the Illumina HiSeq System, the amplified TCR beta libraries were sequenced as 87-base-pair reads. In the paper's pipeline: A later analysis counted about 80 million unique TCR beta chains across the 550 to 700 repertoires, and some 12 million of these chains were shared by at least two donors. Raw reads were error-corrected and collapsed into unique sequences by a nearest-neighbor algorithm in which closely related sequences were merged to remove PCR and sequencing errors. To assign V, D and J gene segments, CDR3 sequences were aligned to IMGT reference sequences. Each retained sequence needed at least a six-nucleotide match to both a V gene segment and a J gene segment. Rearrangements were called productive when the CDR3 lacked stop codons and stayed in frame with V and J; all others were non-productive. CDR3 was defined by IMGT convention, running from the second conserved V-encoded cysteine to the conserved J-encoded phenylalanine. The earlier analysis of 500 to 600 of the donors excluded sequences that lacked an unambiguous match to a single V gene segment. An earlier analysis of several hundred of the donors called V segments functional above 56.7% productive rearrangements and segregating when the between-donor standard deviation exceeded 5%. A statistical classification framework was developed to diagnose cytomegalovirus status using the catalog of TCR beta chain sequences. In a later analysis, TCR nucleotide sequences were compared against IMGT/GENE-DB human TR gene sequences so that V and J genes could be assigned. The TCRdist pipeline was used in a later analysis to assign CDR3 sequences and most-parsimonious VDJ recombination scenarios. In a later analysis, each TCR beta chain was defined by its CDR3 amino acid sequence together with its V-gene family, and reads without a unique V-gene family were excluded. To address suspected cross-contamination and a sequencing artifact, a later analysis removed a few hundred highly shared, low-generation-probability nucleotide sequences. A later analysis calculated a clonal expansion index for each public chain from normalized within-repertoire ranks of inferred template counts. In a later analysis, generation probabilities were computed with a VDJ recombination model fitted to out-of-frame rearrangements, and the resulting probabilities were checked against IGoR. In a later analysis, TCR-TCR, TCR-HLA and TCR-CMV co-occurrence was scored with hypergeometric tests, and a repertoire-size bias correction was applied to TCR pairs. False discovery rates were estimated in a later analysis by permuting HLA or CMV assignments 20 times. In a later analysis, co-occurring TCRs were grouped using DBSCAN, with TCRdist sequence similarity added in when clustering inside HLA-allele-positive subsets. Repertoires with fewer than 30,000 or more than 120,000 public chains were left out of co-occurrence clustering, as were a handful of repertoires with anomalous nucleotide sharing. This immuneACCESS table, as held by TCRdb, lists in-frame sequences with V and J called but not all clones. Of the missing ones, under half trace to an unresolved V gene in checked studies; the others have no known cause. D and trimming come from the DNA, and the V and J calls and clone size come from that table. A total of some 130,000 clones appear in this sample, 76% of them only once. The ten largest clones capture around 3.1% of the sample.

Taken from the germline V gene, the CDR1 and CDR2 loops are ENHRY and SYGVKD. The CDR3 runs 15 amino acids, cysteine and phenylalanine included. The read is trimmed to its CDR3 DNA, 45 bases read in frame from base 1. Trimming removed 6 bases from V and 7 bases from J; the gene matches leave 11 bases unexplained. In total, roughly 670 healthy bone marrow donors made up the cohort. At the time of sampling, every cohort member was nominally healthy, though immune exposures that went unrecorded were likely present. The donor tested CMV seronegative, placing the donor among the roughly 400 seronegative members of the cohort. A peripheral blood sample was provided by each donor, and peripheral blood mononuclear cells were used for TCR beta sequencing. Genomic DNA extraction from the blood cell samples was performed with the Qiagen DNeasy Blood Extraction Kit.

The chain was built from TRBV10-3 and TRBJ2-7, with 11 junctional bases fitting TRBD1. The sequencing sample was made of PBMCs. This sequence originates from a man aged 40-50 years in good health and CMV-seronegative. The CDR3 protein sequence reads: CAISLPGQGVEEQYF. At the DNA level, the sequence is TGTGCCATCAGCCTCCCGGGACAGGGGGTGGAGGAGCAGTACTTC.